The 20 T cell receptor beta chains below were found in one sample sequenced in a study of PD-1 blockade in classical Hodgkin lymphoma. The repertoire was sequenced with immunoSEQ multiplex PCR; TCRdb's copy has only in-frame clones and lacks some. The sample contains around 44,000 clones, around 83% of which appear only once. Every patient experienced relapse after autologous stem cell transplantation, and brentuximab vedotin exposure varied. The source was peripheral blood mononuclear cells (PBMCs), collected before the second cycle of nivolumab. These receptors originate from a human donor with classical Hodgkin lymphoma.

This clone came up a few times. The chain carries TRBV4-3 and TRBJ2-7, with D unresolved. This CDR3 comprises 15 residues. Trimming shortened V by 0 bases and J by 7 bases, and 16 bases separated the two germline ends. Germline-derived CDR1 and CDR2 are LGHNA and YSLEER. The CDR3 is CASSQDTRSSGEQYF. The CDR3 DNA reads TGCGCCAGCAGCCAAGACACACGGAGTTCTGGGGAGCAGTACTTC.

This chain uses TRBV5-1 with TRBJ1-1; 8 bases agree with TRBD1. CDR1 and CDR2 from the germline V gene are SGHRS and YFSETQ. Unmatched junction bases numbered 4, after V lost 2 bases and J lost 4 bases. This CDR3 is built from 14 residues. The CDR3 loop is CASSLQGVGTEAFF. The CDR3 nucleotides are TGCGCCAGCAGCTTACAGGGGGTTGGCACTGAAGCTTTCTTT.

The chain couples TRBV4-1 to TRBJ2-3; D gene unclear. Germline lookup yields CDR1 MGHRA and CDR2 YSYEKL. V lost 4 bases and J 2 bases, leaving 10 bases between the germline ends. CDR3 length: 14 residues. The CDR3 reads CASSLGLVTDTQYF. The CDR3 coding sequence is TGCGCCAGCAGCCTAGGCCTGGTCACAGATACGCAGTATTTT.

This clone was counted once. This chain connects TRBV9 to TRBJ1-3; perhaps TRBD1 as D (6 bases). The CDR3 spans 15 residues. Germline CDR1 and CDR2: SGDLS and YYNGEE. Trimming stripped 2 bases from V and 2 bases from J, with 11 bases between. The CDR3 sequence is CASSVDRLTGNTIYF. The CDR3, as DNA: TGTGCCAGCAGCGTGGACAGACTTACTGGAAACACCATATATTTT.

The J gene is TRBJ2-7, the V gene TRBV29-1; TRBD1 is a possible D gene (6 bases). V lost 4 bases and J 2 bases, leaving 12 bases between the germline ends. Germline CDR1 reads SQVTM; CDR2 reads ANQGSEA. This CDR3 is 13 amino acids long. CDR3 amino acids: CSVVGGGTYEQYF. In nucleotides, the CDR3 is TGCAGCGTTGTAGGGGGTGGAACCTACGAGCAGTACTTC.

This clone was recorded once. V gene TRBV6-6 combines with J gene TRBJ1-1; 8 bases fit TRBD1. Trimming cost V 2 bases and J 0 bases; bases outside gene matches: 5. Germline lookup yields CDR1 MNHNY and CDR2 SVGAGI (reference sequence). The CDR3 is 16 amino acids. CDR3 region: CASSYGTGPLNTEAFF. CDR3 sequence (DNA): TGTGCCAGCAGTTACGGGACAGGACCCCTGAACACTGAAGCTTTCTTT.

As DNA, the CDR3 is TGTGCCAGCAGGGGACACCCGCAAGAGACCCAGTACTTC. Translating it yields CASRGHPQETQYF. The chain couples TRBV6-6 to TRBJ2-5; perhaps TRBD1 as D (6 bases). V was pared by 6 bases and J by 2 bases, with 10 bases between. This CDR3 spans 13 amino acids. Germline V gene lookup returns CDR1 MNHNY and CDR2 SVGAGI (reference sequence).

The genes are TRBV4-3 and TRBJ1-6; TRBD1 matches at 7 bases. The CDR3 contains 15 residues. V was clipped by 1 base and J by 5 bases; unmatched bases: 2. The germline gives CDR1 LGHNA, CDR2 YSLEER. CDR3 protein: CASSQGDRHNSPLHF. The CDR3 DNA reads TGCGCCAGCAGCCAAGGGGACAGACATAATTCACCCCTCCACTTT.

The V gene is TRBV7-6, the J gene TRBJ2-3; 10 bases are a match to TRBD1. CDR3 size: 15 residues. The germline gives CDR1 SGHVS, CDR2 FNYEAQ. V lost 1 base and J lost 2; bases outside the gene matches: 0. The CDR3 region is CASSLGQGATDTQYF. For the CDR3, the DNA is TGTGCCAGCAGCTTAGGACAGGGGGCCACAGATACGCAGTATTTT.

The rearrangement joins TRBV5-1 to TRBJ2-7; possibly TRBD1 or TRBD2 for D (5 bases each). Germline CDR1 is SGHRS and CDR2 is YFSETQ. The CDR3 has 15 amino acids. Trimming cost V 4 bases and J 0 bases, with 14 bases left between them. CDR3 protein: CASSSPGPGSYEQYF. The CDR3 DNA follows: TGCGCCAGCAGCAGCCCGGGACCAGGCTCCTACGAGCAGTACTTC.

As to this clone: The junction departs from germline at one end; a sequencing error may be responsible. The V gene is TRBV7-7, the J gene TRBJ2-5; D may be TRBD1 (5 bases). There are 13 residues in the CDR3. Germline CDR1 reads SSHAT; CDR2 reads FNYEAQ (reference sequence). CDR3 sequence (DNA): TGTGCTAGCAGCGCGACAGACAGAGAGACCCAGTACTTC. This codes for CASSATDRETQYF.

The V and J genes are TRBV2 and TRBJ1-1, with a tentative D call TRBD1 (6 bases). CDR3 size: 16 residues. The V end was cut by 4 bases, the J end by 1 base, with 16 bases between. Germline lookup yields CDR1 SNHLY and CDR2 FYNNEI. CDR3 sequence: CASSAALAQGNTEAFF. In nucleotides, the CDR3 is TGTGCCAGCAGTGCAGCCTTGGCACAGGGGAACACTGAAGCTTTCTTT.

This chain uses TRBV27 with TRBJ1-1; D gene uncertain. Trimming removed 5 bases from V and 0 bases from J, with 10 bases in between. The germline V gene encodes CDR1 MNHEY and CDR2 SMNVEV (reference sequence). The CDR3 sequence is 14 residues long. CDR3: CASSKRGLNTEAFF. The CDR3 DNA is TGTGCCAGCAGTAAACGCGGGCTGAACACTGAAGCTTTCTTT.

The chain uses TRBV2 and TRBJ2-4; D is unresolved. CDR1 and CDR2 from the germline V gene are SNHLY and FYNNEI. The CDR3 consists of 15 residues. V was trimmed by 1 base and J by 3 bases, leaving 10 bases between them. CDR3 sequence: CASSEEGIDKNIQYF. The DNA for the CDR3 is TGTGCCAGCAGTGAAGAAGGAATTGACAAAAACATTCAGTACTTC.

The chain combines TRBV2 with TRBJ2-5; 7 bases map to TRBD1. Germline CDR1 and CDR2: SNHLY and FYNNEI. V lost 2 bases and J lost 5; bases outside the gene matches: 8. The CDR3 loop spans 15 amino acids. For the CDR3, the DNA is TGTGCCAGCAGTGAATCGACAGGGAAGCGGGAGACCCAGTACTTC. It encodes CASSESTGKRETQYF.

Remarks on this clone: Other nucleotide sequences from this sample produce the same CDR3. V and J are TRBV6-4 and TRBJ2-3; 10 nucleotides agree with TRBD2. J lost 1 base, V lost 8 bases, and 3 bases had no gene match. The CDR3 runs to 14 residues. Germline loops: CDR1 MRHNA, CDR2 SNTAGT. CDR3 region: CASSTSGGTDTQYF. The CDR3 DNA follows: TGTGCCAGCTCTACTAGCGGGGGCACAGATACGCAGTATTTT.

The V and J genes are TRBV9 and TRBJ2-7, with D possibly being TRBD1 or TRBD2 (6 bases each). Trimming cost V 0 bases and J 5 bases, with 15 bases left between them. The germline gives CDR1 SGDLS, CDR2 YYNGEE. The CDR3 contains 15 residues. The CDR3 protein is CASSVVGGPRNEQYF. DNA for the CDR3: TGTGCCAGCAGCGTAGTAGGGGGGCCTAGGAACGAGCAGTACTTC. Combining the CDR3 with reference TRBV9 and TRBJ2-7 gives the whole variable domain DSGVTQTPKHLITATGQRVTLRCSPRSGDLSVYWYQQSLDQGLQFLIQYYNGEERAKGNILERFSAQQFPDLHSELNLSSLELGDSALYFCASSVVGGPRNEQYFGPGTRLTVT.

The chain couples TRBV5-4 to TRBJ2-7, with D perhaps assigned TRBD1 or TRBD2 (5 bases each). The V gene's germline CDR1 is SGHNT and CDR2 YYREEE (reference sequence). The CDR3 covers 14 residues. The ends were cut back, 4 bases at V and 4 bases at J, with 15 bases in the middle. The CDR3 coding sequence is TGTGCCAGCAGCGAAGGGACGGGCCTTTACGAGCAGTACTTC. As protein: CASSEGTGLYEQYF.

This clone was counted a single time. This chain uses TRBV28 with TRBJ2-3, with D unclear. This CDR3 contains 15 residues. CDR1 and CDR2 from the germline V gene are MDHEN and SYDVKM. The germline V and J ends were trimmed by 5 bases and 2 bases, with 14 bases remaining between them. The CDR3 DNA follows: TGTGCCAGCAGTCCCCCGGGTCTGGACACAGATACGCAGTATTTT. Translation: CASSPPGLDTDTQYF. Full variable domain (remainder filled in from reference TRBV28 and TRBJ2-3): DVKVTQSSRYLVKRTGEKVFLECVQDMDHENMFWYRQDPGLGLRLIYFSYDVKMKEKGDIPEGYSVSREKKERFSLILESASTNQTSMYLCASSPPGLDTDTQYFGPGTRLTVL.

This rearrangement joins TRBV13 to TRBJ2-7, with 9 bases matching TRBD1. Germline assignment: CDR1 PRHDT and CDR2 FYEKMQ (reference sequence). The ends lost 6 bases at V and 1 base at J; junction bases unmatched: 7. CDR3 size: 15 residues. CDR3 nucleotides: TGTGCCAGCAGGCACAGGGGGCGCGATTCCTACGAGCAGTACTTC. The encoded protein is CASRHRGRDSYEQYF.